The next 13 T cell receptor beta chains were all read from a single sample in a study of shared clonotypes between healthy human individuals. Data came from immunoSEQ multiplex PCR; TCRdb stores just in-frame clones and leaves some out. The sample holds over a million clones; about 80% are singletons and the top ten take more than 0.55%. Sequences were obtained from memory CD4+ T cells from PBMCs. Stated subset: CD45RA-negative fraction. All receptors derive from a man aged 18 to 29 in good health. Some clones in this sample may be carry-over from other donors' samples.

The chain has TRBV5-1 and TRBJ1-2; TRBD1 matches at 7 bases. V was pared by 5 bases and J by 4 bases, with 5 bases of the junction left unmatched. The CDR3 consists of 13 residues. The germline CDR1 and CDR2 sequences are SGHRS and YFSETQ. In DNA, the CDR3 is TGCGCCAGCAGTTACCGGGACAGCTATGGCTACACCTTC. Protein product: CASSYRDSYGYTF.

The CDR3 DNA reads TGTGCCGGAACTAGCGGGAGTGGATTTTTAGAGACCCAGTACTTC. Translation: CAGTSGSGFLETQYF. This chain uses TRBV30 with TRBJ2-5; 11 nucleotides agree with TRBD2. This CDR3 is 15 amino acids long. With 8 bases clipped from V and 4 bases from J, the junction kept 12 bases outside the gene matches. Germline CDR1 is GTSNPN and CDR2 is SVGIG (reference sequence).

This clone turned up a few times. V gene TRBV6-1 combines with J gene TRBJ2-5, with D perhaps matching TRBD2 (5 bases). The CDR3 runs to 15 residues. Germline-derived CDR1 and CDR2 are MNHNS and SASEGT. V was trimmed by 4 bases and J by 5 bases, leaving 17 bases between them. The CDR3 loop is CASSGGQFSGETQYF. The CDR3 nucleotides are TGTGCCAGCAGTGGTGGCCAGTTCTCGGGGGAGACCCAGTACTTC.

This rearrangement joins TRBV29-1 to TRBJ1-1; TRBD1 matches 10 bases. Trimming took 8 bases from V and 6 from J; bases not matched to a gene: 12. CDR1 and CDR2 (germline): SQVTM, ANQGSEA. The CDR3 is made up of 14 amino acids. As DNA, the CDR3 is TGCAGCACCTCGACAGGGGGCGCGTCGGCTGAAGCTTTCTTT. It yields the protein CSTSTGGASAEAFF.

This clone showed up just once. The chain joins TRBV5-6 to TRBJ2-5, with 10 nucleotides matching TRBD2. The CDR3 contains 14 residues. The J segment lost 5 bases and the V segment lost 4 bases, leaving 5 bases of the junction unmatched. CDR1 and CDR2 from the germline V gene are SGHDT and YYEEEE. CDR3 in amino acids: CASSPIAGGETQYF. The CDR3 DNA reads as TGTGCCAGCAGCCCTATAGCGGGAGGCGAGACCCAGTACTTC.

The rearrangement joins TRBV6-5 to TRBJ1-5, with D possibly TRBD1 on 5 matching bases. The CDR3 totals 15 residues. Germline loops: CDR1 MNHEY, CDR2 SVGAGI. Trimming removed 4 bases at V and 7 bases at J, with 17 bases between. CDR3 coding DNA: TGTGCCAGCAGTTCCTATGCAGGGACTGGGCAGCCCCAGCATTTT. Its protein is CASSSYAGTGQPQHF.

V usage is TRBV10-3 and J usage is TRBJ2-2; D call uncertain. Trimming pared 8 bases from V and 2 bases from J, leaving 15 bases between. Germline CDR1 ENHRY, CDR2 SYGVKD. The CDR3 extends over 15 amino acids. The CDR3 spells CAISVASPNTGELFF. The CDR3 DNA reads TGTGCCATCTCGGTTGCCAGCCCTAACACCGGGGAGCTGTTTTTT.

The chain combines TRBV11-2 with TRBJ1-1, with D hard to call. Germline CDR1 SGHAT, CDR2 FQNNGV. The CDR3 covers 13 residues. Trimming left V 1 base short and J 5 bases short, with 8 bases between. In DNA form, the CDR3 reads TGTGCCAGCAGCTTAGGGCCCAAAACTGAAGCTTTCTTT. It specifies CASSLGPKTEAFF.

Note on this clone: This CDR3 is missing its conserved last phenylalanine or tryptophan, likely due to a read error. The rearrangement joins TRBV10-3 to TRBJ1-1; D gene ambiguous. Germline assignment: CDR1 ENHRY and CDR2 SYGVKD. The CDR3 length is 13 residues. Trimming shortened V by 2 bases and J by 1 base, and 5 bases separated the two germline ends. CDR3 sequence: CAISETANTEAFL. CDR3 in DNA: TGTGCCATCAGTGAGACAGCGAACACTGAAGCTTTCCTT.

For this clone: A much larger clone lies one base from this, so it may be a read error. This CDR3 reads CASSYHTGQGGPRF. The CDR3 DNA reads as TGTGCCAGCAGTTATCATACGGGACAGGGCGGACCCCGTTTT. The gene calls are TRBV28 and TRBJ1-4; 9 nucleotides match TRBD1. Germline V gene lookup returns CDR1 MDHEN and CDR2 SYDVKM. This CDR3 spans 14 amino acids.

The genes are TRBV6-5 and TRBJ2-3; TRBD1 might be the D (7 bases). Per germline, CDR1 MNHEY and CDR2 SVGAGI. The V gene lost 0 bases and the J gene lost 5 bases, with 15 bases spanning the gap. The length of the CDR3 is 16 residues. CDR3 coding DNA: TGTGCCAGCAGTTACTCCGCAGGGGGGTTGGGAGATACGCAGTATTTT. This sequence encodes CASSYSAGGLGDTQYF.

Comment on this clone: Given a much more abundant clone one base away, this may be a read error. This specimen includes other DNA sequences encoding the same CDR3. This chain uses TRBV11-3 with TRBJ2-7; 8 nucleotides match TRBD1. Per the germline V gene, CDR1 is SGHNT and CDR2 is YENEEA. Trimming removed 5 bases from V and 1 base from J; junction bases left unmatched: 4. CDR3 length: 14 amino acids. CDR3 nucleotide sequence: TGTGCCAGCAGCCCCGGGACAGGATCCTACGAGCAGTACTTC. Its translation: CASSPGTGSYEQYF.

This clone was seen only a few times. The chain has TRBV30 and TRBJ1-4; D not resolved. The V end lost 4 bases, the J end lost 6 bases, and 12 bases lay between the germline ends. CDR3 length: 13 amino acids. Per the germline V gene, CDR1 is GTSNPN and CDR2 is SVGIG (reference sequence). The CDR3 protein is CAWTSRLDEKLFF. As DNA, the CDR3 is TGTGCCTGGACGTCCCGGCTTGATGAAAAACTGTTTTTT.